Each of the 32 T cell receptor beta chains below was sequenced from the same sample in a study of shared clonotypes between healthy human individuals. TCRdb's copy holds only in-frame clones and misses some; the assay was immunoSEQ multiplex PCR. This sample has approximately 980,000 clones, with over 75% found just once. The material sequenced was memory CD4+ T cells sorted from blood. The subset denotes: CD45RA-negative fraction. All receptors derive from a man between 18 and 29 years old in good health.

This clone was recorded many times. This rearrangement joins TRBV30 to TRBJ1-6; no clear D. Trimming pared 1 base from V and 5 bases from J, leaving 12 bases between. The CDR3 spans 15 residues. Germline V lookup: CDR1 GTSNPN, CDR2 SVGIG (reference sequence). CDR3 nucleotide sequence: TGTGCCTGGAGTGAGGTAGGAAGGAATAATTCACCCCTCCACTTT. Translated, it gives CAWSEVGRNNSPLHF.

CDR3: CASSLSSGGRTDTQYF. The DNA of the CDR3 is TGTGCCAGCAGTTTATCGAGCGGGGGGCGAACGGATACGCAGTATTTT. The chain recombines TRBV27 with TRBJ2-3; 9 nucleotides line up with TRBD2. The CDR3 sequence is 16 residues long. The germline V gene encodes CDR1 MNHEY and CDR2 SMNVEV (reference sequence). V lost 0 bases to trimming and J lost 6 bases; unmatched junction nucleotides: 7.

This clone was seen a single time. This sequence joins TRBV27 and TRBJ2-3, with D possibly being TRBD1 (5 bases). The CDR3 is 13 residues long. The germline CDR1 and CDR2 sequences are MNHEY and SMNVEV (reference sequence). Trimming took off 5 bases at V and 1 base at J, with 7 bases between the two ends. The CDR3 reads CASSIQGTDTQYF. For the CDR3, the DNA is TGTGCCAGCAGTATACAGGGCACAGATACGCAGTATTTT.

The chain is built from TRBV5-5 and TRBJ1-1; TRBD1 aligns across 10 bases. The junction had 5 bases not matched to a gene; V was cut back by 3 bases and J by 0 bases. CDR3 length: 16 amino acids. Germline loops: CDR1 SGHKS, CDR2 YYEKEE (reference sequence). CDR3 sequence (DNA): TGTGCCAGCAGCTGGGGACAGGGGACAATGAACACTGAAGCTTTCTTT. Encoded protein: CASSWGQGTMNTEAFF. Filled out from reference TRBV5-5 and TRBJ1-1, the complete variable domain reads DAGVTQSPTHLIKTRGQQVTLRCSPISGHKSVSWYQQVLGQGPQFIFQYYEKEERGRGNFPDRFSARQFPNYSSELNVNALLLGDSALYLCASSWGQGTMNTEAFFGQGTRLTVV.

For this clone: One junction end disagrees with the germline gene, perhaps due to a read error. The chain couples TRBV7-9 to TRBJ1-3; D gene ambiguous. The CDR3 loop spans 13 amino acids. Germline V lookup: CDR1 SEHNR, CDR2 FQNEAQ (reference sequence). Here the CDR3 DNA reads TGTGCCAGCAGCTTAATGGTCACGGGGAGTCTGACCTTT. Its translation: CASSLMVTGSLTF. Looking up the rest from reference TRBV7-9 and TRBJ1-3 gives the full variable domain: DTGVSQNPRHKITKRGQNVTFRCDPISEHNRLYWYRQTLGQGPEFLTYFQNEAQLEKSRLLSDRFSAERPKGSFSTLEIQRTEQGDSAMYLCASSLMVTGSLTFGEGSWLTVV.

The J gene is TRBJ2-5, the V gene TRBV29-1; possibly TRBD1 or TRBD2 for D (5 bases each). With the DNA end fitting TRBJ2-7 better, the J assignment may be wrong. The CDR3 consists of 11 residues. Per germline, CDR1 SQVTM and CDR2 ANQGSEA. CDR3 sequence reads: CSARGGYEQYF. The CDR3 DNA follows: TGCAGCGCCCGTGGGGGCTACGAGCAGTACTTC.

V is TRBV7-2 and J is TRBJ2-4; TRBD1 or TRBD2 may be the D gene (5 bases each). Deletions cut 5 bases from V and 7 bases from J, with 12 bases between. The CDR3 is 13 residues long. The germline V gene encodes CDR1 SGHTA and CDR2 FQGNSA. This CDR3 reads CASSHGGTNIQYF. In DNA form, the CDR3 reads TGTGCCAGCAGCCATGGGGGTACGAACATTCAGTACTTC.

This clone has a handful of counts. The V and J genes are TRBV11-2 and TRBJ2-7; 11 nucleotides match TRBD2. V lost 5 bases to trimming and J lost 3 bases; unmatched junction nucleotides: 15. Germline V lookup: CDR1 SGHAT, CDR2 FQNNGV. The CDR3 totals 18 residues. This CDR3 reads CASSPGASGGYGDYEQYF. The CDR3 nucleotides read TGTGCCAGCAGCCCGGGGGCTAGCGGGGGGTACGGAGACTACGAGCAGTACTTC. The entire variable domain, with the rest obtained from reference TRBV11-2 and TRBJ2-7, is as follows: EAGVAQSPRYKIIEKRQSVAFWCNPISGHATLYWYQQILGQGPKLLIQFQNNGVVDDSQLPKDRFSAERLKGVDSTLKIQPAKLEDSAVYLCASSPGASGGYGDYEQYFGPGTRLTVT.

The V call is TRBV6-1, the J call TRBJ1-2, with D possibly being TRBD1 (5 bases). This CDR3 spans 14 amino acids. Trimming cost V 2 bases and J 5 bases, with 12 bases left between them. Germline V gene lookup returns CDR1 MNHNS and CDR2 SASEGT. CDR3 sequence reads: CASSESQGPYGYTF. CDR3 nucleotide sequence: TGTGCCAGCAGTGAAAGCCAGGGCCCGTATGGCTACACCTTC.

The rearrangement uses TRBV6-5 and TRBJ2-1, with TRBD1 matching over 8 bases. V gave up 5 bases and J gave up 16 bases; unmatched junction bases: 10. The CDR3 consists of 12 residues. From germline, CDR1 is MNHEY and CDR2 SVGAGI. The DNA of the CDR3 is TGTGCCAGCAGTCCAGGACAGGGAGCCCCCTTCTTC. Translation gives CASSPGQGAPFF.

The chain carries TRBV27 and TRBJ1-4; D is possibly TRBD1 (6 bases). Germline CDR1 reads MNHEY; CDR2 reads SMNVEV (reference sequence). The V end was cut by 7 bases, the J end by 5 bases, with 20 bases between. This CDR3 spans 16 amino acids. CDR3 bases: TGTGCCAGCAAACCATTCTCTACCGGGACAAATGAAAAACTGTTTTTT. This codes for CASKPFSTGTNEKLFF.

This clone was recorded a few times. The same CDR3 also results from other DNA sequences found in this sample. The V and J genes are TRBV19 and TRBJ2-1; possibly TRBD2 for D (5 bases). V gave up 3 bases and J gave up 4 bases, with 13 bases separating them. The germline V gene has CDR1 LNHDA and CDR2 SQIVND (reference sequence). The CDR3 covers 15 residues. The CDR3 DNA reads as TGTGCCAGTAGTATCGAGGGAGCTGCTTACAATGAGCAGTTCTTC. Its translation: CASSIEGAAYNEQFF.

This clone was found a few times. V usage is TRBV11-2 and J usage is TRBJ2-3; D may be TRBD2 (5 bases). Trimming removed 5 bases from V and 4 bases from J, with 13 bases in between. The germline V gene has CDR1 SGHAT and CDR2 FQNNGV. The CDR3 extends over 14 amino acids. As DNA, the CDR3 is TGTGCCAGCAGCCCTGAAGGACTCTCAGATACGCAGTATTTT. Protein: CASSPEGLSDTQYF.

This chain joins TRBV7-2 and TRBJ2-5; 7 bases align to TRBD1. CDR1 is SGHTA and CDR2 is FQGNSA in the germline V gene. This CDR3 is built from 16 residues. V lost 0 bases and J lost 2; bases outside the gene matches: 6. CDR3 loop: CASSLASGQPQETQYF. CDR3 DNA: TGTGCCAGCAGCTTAGCCTCGGGACAGCCTCAAGAGACCCAGTACTTC.

This CDR3 is CASSDSGVSGANVLTF. The CDR3 DNA reads TGTGCCAGCAGTGACTCAGGGGTCTCTGGGGCCAACGTCCTGACTTTC. The chain has TRBV6-4 and TRBJ2-6; a possible D gene is TRBD1 (5 bases). The CDR3 covers 16 residues. Trimming took off 0 bases at V and 0 bases at J, with 6 bases between the two ends. Looked up from germline, CDR1 is MRHNA and CDR2 is SNTAGT.

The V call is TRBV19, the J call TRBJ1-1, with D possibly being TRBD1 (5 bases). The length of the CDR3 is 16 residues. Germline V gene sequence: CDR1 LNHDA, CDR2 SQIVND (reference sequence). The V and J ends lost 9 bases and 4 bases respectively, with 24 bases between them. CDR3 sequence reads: CASFYGGTLQVTEAFF. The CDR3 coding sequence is TGTGCCAGCTTCTACGGGGGGACCCTCCAGGTCACTGAAGCTTTCTTT.

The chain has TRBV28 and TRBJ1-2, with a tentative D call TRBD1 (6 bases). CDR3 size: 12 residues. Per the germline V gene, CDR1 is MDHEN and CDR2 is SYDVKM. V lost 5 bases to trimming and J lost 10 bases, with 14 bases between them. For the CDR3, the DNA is TGTGCCAGCAGTAGAGACAGGAGGTCCTACACCTTC. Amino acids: CASSRDRRSYTF.

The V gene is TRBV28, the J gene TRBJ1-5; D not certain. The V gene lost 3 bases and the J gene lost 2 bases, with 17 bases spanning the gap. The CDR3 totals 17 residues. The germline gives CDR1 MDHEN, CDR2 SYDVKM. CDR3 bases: TGTGCCAGCAGTTTCAGGTACTTGAGGAGGGGCAATCAGCCCCAGCATTTT. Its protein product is CASSFRYLRRGNQPQHF.

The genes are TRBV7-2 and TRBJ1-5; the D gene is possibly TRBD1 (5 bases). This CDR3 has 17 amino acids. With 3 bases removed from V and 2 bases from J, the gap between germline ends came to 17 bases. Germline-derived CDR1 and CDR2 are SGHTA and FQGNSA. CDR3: CASSFKASGDGNQPQHF. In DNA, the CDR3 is TGTGCCAGCAGCTTCAAGGCGTCGGGGGATGGCAATCAGCCCCAGCATTTT.

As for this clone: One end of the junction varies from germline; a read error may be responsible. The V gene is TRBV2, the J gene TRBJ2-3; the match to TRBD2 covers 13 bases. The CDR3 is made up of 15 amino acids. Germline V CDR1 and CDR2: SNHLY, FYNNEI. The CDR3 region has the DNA TGTGCCAGCAGCGAAGGACTAGCGGGGGTCGATACGCAGTATTTT. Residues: CASSEGLAGVDTQYF.

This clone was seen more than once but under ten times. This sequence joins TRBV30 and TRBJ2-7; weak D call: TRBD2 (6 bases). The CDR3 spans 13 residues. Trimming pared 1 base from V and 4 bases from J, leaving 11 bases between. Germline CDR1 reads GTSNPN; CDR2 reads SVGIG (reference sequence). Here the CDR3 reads CAWSAGGRYEQYF. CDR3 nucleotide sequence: TGTGCCTGGAGTGCTGGGGGGAGGTACGAGCAGTACTTC. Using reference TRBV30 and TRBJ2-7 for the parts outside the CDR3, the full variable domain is SQTIHQWPATLVQPVGSPLSLECTVEGTSNPNLYWYRQAAGRGLQLLFYSVGIGQISSEVPQNLSASRPQDRQFILSSKKLLLSDSGFYLCAWSAGGRYEQYFGPGTRLTVT.

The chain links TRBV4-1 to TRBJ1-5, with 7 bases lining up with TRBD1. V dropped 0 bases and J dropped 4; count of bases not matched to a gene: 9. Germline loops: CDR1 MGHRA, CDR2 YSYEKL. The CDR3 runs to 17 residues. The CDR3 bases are TGCGCCAGCAGCCAAGATAGGGGGGGCAGGGGGAATCAGCCCCAGCATTTT. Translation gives CASSQDRGGRGNQPQHF.

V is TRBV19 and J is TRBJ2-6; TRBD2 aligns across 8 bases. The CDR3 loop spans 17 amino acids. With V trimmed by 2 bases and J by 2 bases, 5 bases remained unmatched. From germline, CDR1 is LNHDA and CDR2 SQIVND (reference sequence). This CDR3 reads CASSITGGIPGANVLTF. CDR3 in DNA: TGTGCCAGTAGTATAACGGGAGGGATCCCTGGGGCCAACGTCCTGACTTTC.

CDR3 nucleotides: TGTGCCTCGGTGGACGGCTCTAACTATGGCTACACCTTC. Amino acid sequence: CASVDGSNYGYTF. The rearrangement joins TRBV30 to TRBJ1-2; D is ambiguous. The V and J ends lost 7 bases and 0 bases respectively, with 12 bases between them. CDR1 is GTSNPN, CDR2 SVGIG, per germline (reference sequence). CDR3 length: 13 amino acids.

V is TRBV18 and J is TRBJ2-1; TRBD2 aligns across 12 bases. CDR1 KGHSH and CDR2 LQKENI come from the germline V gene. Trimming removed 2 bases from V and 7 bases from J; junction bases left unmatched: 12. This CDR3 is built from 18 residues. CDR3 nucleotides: TGTGCCAGCTCACCAAGGGGCAGACTAGCGGGAGAATGGAATGAGCAGTTCTTC. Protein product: CASSPRGRLAGEWNEQFF.

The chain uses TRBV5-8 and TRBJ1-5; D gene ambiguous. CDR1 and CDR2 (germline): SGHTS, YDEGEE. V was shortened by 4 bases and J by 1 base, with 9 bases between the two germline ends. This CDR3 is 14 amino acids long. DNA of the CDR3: TGTGCCAGCAGCCCGTCCTGGAGCAATCAGCCCCAGCATTTT. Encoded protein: CASSPSWSNQPQHF.

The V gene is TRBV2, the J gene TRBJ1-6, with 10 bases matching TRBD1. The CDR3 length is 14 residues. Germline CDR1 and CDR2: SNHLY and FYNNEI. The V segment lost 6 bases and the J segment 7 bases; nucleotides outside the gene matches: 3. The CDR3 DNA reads TGTGCCAGCAGAGGGACAGGGGCCAATTCACCCCTCCACTTT. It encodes CASRGTGANSPLHF. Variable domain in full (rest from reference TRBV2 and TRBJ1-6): EPEVTQTPSHQVTQMGQEVILRCVPISNHLYFYWYRQILGQKVEFLVSFYNNEISEKSEIFDDQFSVERPDGSNFTLKIRSTKLEDSAMYFCASRGTGANSPLHFGNGTRLTVT.

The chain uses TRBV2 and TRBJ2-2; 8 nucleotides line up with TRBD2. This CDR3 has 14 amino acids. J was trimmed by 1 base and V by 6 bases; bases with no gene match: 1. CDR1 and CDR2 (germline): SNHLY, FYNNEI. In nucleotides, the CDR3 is TGTGCCAGCAGACTAGCGGTGAACACCGGGGAGCTGTTTTTT. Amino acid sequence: CASRLAVNTGELFF.

CDR3 nucleotides: TGCGCCAGCAATGACAGGGGGCAACAGCCCCAGCATTTT. Amino acids: CASNDRGQQPQHF. The V gene is TRBV10-2, the J gene TRBJ1-5; 10 bases line up with TRBD1. Trimming at V came to 7 bases and at J to 7 bases, leaving 4 bases not matched to a gene. Germline lookup yields CDR1 WSHSY and CDR2 SAAADI. This CDR3 is 13 amino acids long.

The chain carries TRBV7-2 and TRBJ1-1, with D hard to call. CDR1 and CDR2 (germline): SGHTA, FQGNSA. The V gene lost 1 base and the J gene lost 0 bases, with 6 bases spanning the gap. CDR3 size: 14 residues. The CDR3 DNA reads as TGTGCCAGCAGCTTAGTTTTTTTGAACACTGAAGCTTTCTTT. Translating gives CASSLVFLNTEAFF. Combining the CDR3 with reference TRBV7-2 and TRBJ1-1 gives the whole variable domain GAGVSQSPSNKVTEKGKDVELRCDPISGHTALYWYRQSLGQGLEFLIYFQGNSAPDKSGLPSDRFSAERTGGSVSTLTIQRTQQEDSAVYLCASSLVFLNTEAFFGQGTRLTVV.

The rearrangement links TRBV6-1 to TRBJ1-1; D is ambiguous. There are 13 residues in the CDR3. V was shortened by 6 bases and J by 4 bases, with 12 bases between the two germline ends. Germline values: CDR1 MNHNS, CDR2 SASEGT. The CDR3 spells CASSQTRATEAFF. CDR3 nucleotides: TGTGCCAGCAGCCAAACAAGGGCCACTGAAGCTTTCTTT.

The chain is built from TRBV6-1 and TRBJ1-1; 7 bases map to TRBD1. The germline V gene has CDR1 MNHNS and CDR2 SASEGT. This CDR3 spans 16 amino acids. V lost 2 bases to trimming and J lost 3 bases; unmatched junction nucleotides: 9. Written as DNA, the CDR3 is TGTGCCAGCAGTGAACGGGTGGGACAGTTGGACACTGAAGCTTTCTTT. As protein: CASSERVGQLDTEAFF.